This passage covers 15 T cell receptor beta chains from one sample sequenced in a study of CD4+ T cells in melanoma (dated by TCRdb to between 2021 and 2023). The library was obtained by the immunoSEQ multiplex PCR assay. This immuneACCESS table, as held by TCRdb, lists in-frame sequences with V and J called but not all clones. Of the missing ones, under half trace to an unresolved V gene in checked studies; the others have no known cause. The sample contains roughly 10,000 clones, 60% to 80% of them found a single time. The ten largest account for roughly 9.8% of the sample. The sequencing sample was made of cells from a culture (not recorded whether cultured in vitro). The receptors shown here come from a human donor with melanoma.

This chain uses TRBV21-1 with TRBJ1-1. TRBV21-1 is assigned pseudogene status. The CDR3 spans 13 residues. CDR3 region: CASSKPGDTEAFF. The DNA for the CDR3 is TGTGCCAGCAGCAAACCCGGGGACACTGAAGCTTTCTTT.

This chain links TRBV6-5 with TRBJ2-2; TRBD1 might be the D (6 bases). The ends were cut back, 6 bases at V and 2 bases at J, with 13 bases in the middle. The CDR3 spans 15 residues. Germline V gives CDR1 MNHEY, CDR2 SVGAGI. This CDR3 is CASSITGINTGELFF. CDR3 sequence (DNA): TGTGCCAGCAGCATTACAGGGATAAACACCGGGGAGCTGTTTTTT.

In DNA form, the CDR3 reads TGTGCCAGCAGCTTGAGGATCCAAGAGACCCAGTACTTC. Encoded protein: CASSLRIQETQYF. V gene TRBV7-2 combines with J gene TRBJ2-5; D unresolved. The ends were cut back, 3 bases at V and 1 base at J, with 6 bases in the middle. This CDR3 comprises 13 residues. Germline CDR1 reads SGHTA; CDR2 reads FQGNSA.

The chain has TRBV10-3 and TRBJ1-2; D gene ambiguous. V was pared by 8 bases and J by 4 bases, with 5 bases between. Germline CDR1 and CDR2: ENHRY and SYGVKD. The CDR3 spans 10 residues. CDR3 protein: CAIRGYGYTF. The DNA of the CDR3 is TGTGCCATCCGGGGCTATGGCTACACCTTC.

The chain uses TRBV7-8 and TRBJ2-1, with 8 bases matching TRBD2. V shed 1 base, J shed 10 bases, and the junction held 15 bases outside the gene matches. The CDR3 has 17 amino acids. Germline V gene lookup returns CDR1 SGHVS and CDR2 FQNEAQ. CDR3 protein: CASSLDQVGATGGEQFF. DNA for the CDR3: TGTGCCAGCAGCTTAGACCAGGTGGGGGCCACGGGGGGGGAGCAGTTCTTC.

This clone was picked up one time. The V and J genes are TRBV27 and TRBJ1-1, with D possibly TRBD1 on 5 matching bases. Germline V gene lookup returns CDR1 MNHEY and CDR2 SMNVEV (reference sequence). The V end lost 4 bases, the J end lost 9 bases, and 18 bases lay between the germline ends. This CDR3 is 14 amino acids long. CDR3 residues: CASSSQTLGPKAFF. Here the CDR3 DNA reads TGTGCCAGCAGTTCACAGACCTTGGGGCCCAAAGCTTTCTTT.

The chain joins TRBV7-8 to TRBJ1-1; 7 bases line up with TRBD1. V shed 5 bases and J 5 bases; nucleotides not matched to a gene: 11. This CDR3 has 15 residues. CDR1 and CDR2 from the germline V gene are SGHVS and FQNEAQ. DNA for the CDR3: TGTGCCAGCAGCGCCGGACAGGCCGGCGGGACTGAAGCTTTCTTT. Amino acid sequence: CASSAGQAGGTEAFF.

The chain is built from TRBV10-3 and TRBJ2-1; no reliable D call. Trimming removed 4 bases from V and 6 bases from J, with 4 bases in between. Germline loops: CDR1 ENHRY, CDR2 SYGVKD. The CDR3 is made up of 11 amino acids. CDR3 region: CAISVSNEQFF. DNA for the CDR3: TGTGCCATCAGTGTTTCCAATGAGCAGTTCTTC.

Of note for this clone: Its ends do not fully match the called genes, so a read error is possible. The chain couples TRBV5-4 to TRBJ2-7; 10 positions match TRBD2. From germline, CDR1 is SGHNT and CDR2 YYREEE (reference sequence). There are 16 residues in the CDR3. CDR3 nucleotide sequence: TGTGCCAGCAGCTCGAGGACTAGCGGCTTCTCCTCCGAGCAGTACTTC. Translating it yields CASSSRTSGFSSEQYF.

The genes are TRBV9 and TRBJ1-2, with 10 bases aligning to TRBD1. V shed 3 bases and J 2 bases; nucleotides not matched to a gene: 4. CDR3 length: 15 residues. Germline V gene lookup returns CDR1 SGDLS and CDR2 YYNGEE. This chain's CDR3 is CASSGQGAKNYGYTF. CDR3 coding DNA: TGTGCCAGCAGCGGACAGGGGGCGAAGAACTATGGCTACACCTTC.

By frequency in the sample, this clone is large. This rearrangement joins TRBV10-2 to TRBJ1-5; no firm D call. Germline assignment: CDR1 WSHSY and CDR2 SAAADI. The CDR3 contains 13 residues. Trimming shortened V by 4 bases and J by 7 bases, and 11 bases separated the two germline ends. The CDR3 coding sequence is TGCGCCAGCAGTGCGGGTGAGGGACAGCCCCAGCATTTT. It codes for CASSAGEGQPQHF.

CDR3 region: CASSPYPGLAGGKTSYEQYF. CDR3 nucleotides: TGTGCCAGTAGTCCATACCCCGGACTAGCGGGGGGAAAGACCTCCTACGAGCAGTACTTC. V gene TRBV19 combines with J gene TRBJ2-7; 14 nucleotides match TRBD2. Germline assignment: CDR1 LNHDA and CDR2 SQIVND (reference sequence). V shed 5 bases, J shed 0 bases, and the junction held 15 bases outside the gene matches. The CDR3 is 20 residues long.

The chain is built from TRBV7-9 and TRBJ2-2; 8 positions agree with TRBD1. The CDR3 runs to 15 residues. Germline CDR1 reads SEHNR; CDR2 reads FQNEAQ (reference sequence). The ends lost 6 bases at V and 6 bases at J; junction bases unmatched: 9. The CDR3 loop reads CASRKTGEVAGELFF. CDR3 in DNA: TGTGCCAGCAGAAAGACAGGGGAGGTCGCCGGGGAGCTGTTTTTT.

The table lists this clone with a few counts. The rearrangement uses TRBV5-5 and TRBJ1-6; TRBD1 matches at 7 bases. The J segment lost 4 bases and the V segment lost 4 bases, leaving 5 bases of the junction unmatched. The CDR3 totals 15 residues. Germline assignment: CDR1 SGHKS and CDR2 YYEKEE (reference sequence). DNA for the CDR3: TGTGCCAGCAGCCCATCGACAGGGTATAATTCACCCCTCCACTTT. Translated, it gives CASSPSTGYNSPLHF.

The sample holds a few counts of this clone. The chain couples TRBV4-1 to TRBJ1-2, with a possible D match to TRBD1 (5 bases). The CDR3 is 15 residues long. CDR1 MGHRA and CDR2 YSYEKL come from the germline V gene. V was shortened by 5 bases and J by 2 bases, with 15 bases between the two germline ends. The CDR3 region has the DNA TGCGCCAGCAGCGTAGGGACCGCATCCAACTATGGCTACACCTTC. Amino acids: CASSVGTASNYGYTF.